This passage covers 11 T cell receptor beta chains from one sample sequenced in a study of human T cells and chemical hapten exposure. Total RNA was isolated from whole blood that had not been fractionated. TCRdb called the 5' RACE reads again in MiXCR, with one record for every CDR3 protein. This table holds under 150,000 distinct CDR3 sequences, 15% to 20% found once. These receptors originate from a human donor in good health.

The chain is built from TRBV11-2 and TRBJ1-2; D remains ambiguous. The CDR3 has 15 residues. The V end lost 0 bases, the J end lost 0 bases, and 8 bases lay between the germline ends. Germline V gives CDR1 SGHAT, CDR2 FQNNGV. Written as DNA, the CDR3 is TGTGCCAGCAGCTTAGATGGAGGGACTAACTATGGCTACACCTTC. Encoded protein: CASSLDGGTNYGYTF.

This clonotype was picked up a small number of times. CDR3 amino acids: CASTRDTEKASPLHF. CDR3 sequence (DNA): TGTGCCAGCACCCGGGACACGGAAAAGGCATCACCCCTCCACTTT. The V call is TRBV28, the J call TRBJ1-6; possible D gene TRBD1, 6 bases. V dropped 7 bases and J dropped 10 bases, with 20 bases sitting between them. The CDR3 loop spans 15 amino acids. Germline CDR1 is MDHEN and CDR2 is SYDVKM.

This clonotype was seen a handful of times. V and J are TRBV28 and TRBJ1-2; D might be TRBD1 (6 bases). CDR1 is MDHEN, CDR2 SYDVKM, per germline. V was cut by 1 base and J by 7 bases, with 10 bases left in between. CDR3 length: 13 amino acids. CDR3 in amino acids: CASSLLGGFGYTF. DNA of the CDR3: TGTGCCAGCAGTTTATTAGGGGGGTTTGGCTACACCTTC.

This clonotype has more than one count but fewer than ten. V usage is TRBV30 and J usage is TRBJ2-2; no reliable D call. V lost 3 bases and J lost 9, with 11 bases in between. The germline CDR1 and CDR2 sequences are GTSNPN and SVGIG (reference sequence). The CDR3 runs 12 residues. CDR3 residues: CAWSPGLRELFF. CDR3 nucleotides: TGTGCCTGGAGCCCAGGTCTTCGGGAGCTGTTTTTT.

This clonotype was counted a few times. The rearrangement uses TRBV18 and TRBJ2-3, with a tentative D call TRBD2 (5 bases). V was pared by 0 bases and J by 4 bases, with 8 bases between. This CDR3 has 14 residues. Germline V gene lookup returns CDR1 KGHSH and CDR2 LQKENI. The DNA of the CDR3 is TGTGCCAGCTCACCACCTACTAGTGCAGATACGCAGTATTTT. Translation gives CASSPPTSADTQYF.

The chain has TRBV12-3 or TRBV12-4 and TRBJ1-6; TRBD1 agrees at 11 bases. J gave up 4 bases and V 6 bases, and 11 bases lay outside the gene matches. This CDR3 comprises 18 residues. The CDR3 DNA sequence: TGTGCCAGCAGCAGAATTTGGACAGGGGGCGATTATAATTCACCCCTCCACTTT. It specifies CASSRIWTGGDYNSPLHF.

This clonotype was found a few times. The chain combines TRBV7-9 with TRBJ1-1, with a tentative D call TRBD1 (5 bases). The CDR3 loop spans 12 amino acids. Per germline, CDR1 SEHNR and CDR2 FQNEAQ (reference sequence). The ends were cut back, 2 bases at V and 11 bases at J, with 12 bases in the middle. CDR3 residues: CASSLMAGTAFF. The CDR3 nucleotides read TGTGCCAGCAGCTTAATGGCCGGGACGGCTTTCTTT.

Only a few counts were recorded for this clonotype. J is TRBJ1-5 and V is TRBV19; D is ambiguous. CDR3 length: 14 residues. Per the germline V gene, CDR1 is LNHDA and CDR2 is SQIVND (reference sequence). The ends were cut back, 6 bases at V and 0 bases at J, with 9 bases in the middle. The CDR3: CASRTYNSNQPQHF. The CDR3 nucleotides are TGTGCCAGTAGAACTTACAATAGCAATCAGCCCCAGCATTTT. Using reference TRBV19 and TRBJ1-5 for the parts outside the CDR3, the full variable domain is DGGITQSPKYLFRKEGQNVTLSCEQNLNHDAMYWYRQDPGQGLRLIYYSQIVNDFQKGDIAEGYSVSREKKESFPLTVTSAQKNPTAFYLCASRTYNSNQPQHFGDGTRLSIL.

The rearrangement joins TRBV5-5 to TRBJ1-1, with D unresolved. Per germline, CDR1 SGHKS and CDR2 YYEKEE (reference sequence). The CDR3 sequence is 12 residues long. The V end was cut by 0 bases, the J end by 7 bases, with 7 bases between. The CDR3 reads CASSLVAVEAFF. The CDR3 DNA follows: TGTGCCAGCAGCTTGGTGGCAGTTGAAGCTTTCTTT.

The chain couples TRBV6-5 to TRBJ1-2; 7 bases agree with TRBD1. Germline V gene sequence: CDR1 MNHEY, CDR2 SVGAGI. This CDR3 spans 13 amino acids. The J segment lost 8 bases and the V segment lost 7 bases, leaving 10 bases of the junction unmatched. The CDR3 bases are TGTGCCAGCACTCCGGGGAGGGGGCAGGGCTACACCTTC. It yields the protein CASTPGRGQGYTF.

The rearrangement joins TRBV6-2 or TRBV6-3 to TRBJ2-6; D unresolved. The CDR3 consists of 14 residues. The germline V and J ends were trimmed by 2 bases and 4 bases, with 6 bases remaining between them. Germline V gene lookup returns CDR1 MNHEY and CDR2 SVGEGT. CDR3 bases: TGTGCCAGCAGTTACCCGTCCGGGGCCAACGTCCTGACTTTC. This codes for CASSYPSGANVLTF.